The present entry profiles one T cell receptor (beta chain) with its context. This CDR3 is built from 17 residues. With 5 bases removed from V and 4 bases from J, the gap between germline ends came to 21 bases. Germline V lookup: CDR1 MNHNY, CDR2 SVGAGI (reference sequence). Original methodology: Counts of nucleated cells, estimated from reference gene primer amplification, were obtained. The data were produced by immunoSEQ multiplex PCR, yet TCRdb's version contains in-frame clones alone and is incomplete. D and trimming were read from the DNA, whereas the V and J calls and clone size are those reported in that table. The data contain roughly 140,000 clones, about 80% of them seen just once; the ten biggest clones take up 5.5% to 7%. This entry is derived from a study of blood T cell repertoires in COVID-19. Overall study context: The study drew acute and convalescent COVID-19 samples from the United States, Italy and Spain. PBMCs, B-cell-depleted T cells, or T cells were the source of the cDNA or gDNA that made up the material.

The chain links TRBV6-6 to TRBJ2-1; tentatively, D is TRBD2 (8 bases). The clonotype originates from a human donor in a cohort sampled during active COVID-19. The sample comprised peripheral blood. CDR3 coding DNA: TGTGCCAGCAGTCTCTCGACAGGGACTAGTAATTACAATGAGCAGTTCTTC. Its translation is CASSLSTGTSNYNEQFF.